This TCR beta chain is from a study of neurological immune-mediated disorders. General study results and limits: CDR3 amino acid sequences of expanded clones were not shared across subjects, a result suggesting private repertoires in all groups. The greatest TCR clonal expansion appeared in HTLV-1-associated myelopathy and the smallest, falling below healthy controls, in multiple sclerosis.

This clonotype has a count of ten or more. Its antigen is not known. The authors made cDNA by 5'RACE with 10-nucleotide random UMIs. TCRdb reprocessed the 5' RACE reads with MiXCR, giving one entry per CDR3 protein. The sample records approximately 48,000 distinct CDR3 sequences, about an eighth being singletons. The germline CDR1 and CDR2 sequences are DFQATT and SNEGSKA (reference sequence). The CDR3 has 14 residues. V was clipped by 6 bases and J by 4 bases, with 17 bases between them. Time point defined: longitudinal time-point 3. Unsorted libraries were generated from 2 million PBMCs. These cells had been stored in RNAlater at -80 C.

The chain combines TRBV20-1 with TRBJ2-3, with D tentatively TRBD1 (5 bases). This TCR derives from a male donor with HTLV-1-associated myelopathy (HAM/TSP). The sample comprised PBMCs. The CDR3 nucleotides read TGCAGTGCCAAGGACATCTTGAGGCCAGATACGCAGTATTTT. It specifies CSAKDILRPDTQYF.